This T cell receptor beta chain was retrieved from a study of T cell clonotyping in hematopoietic cell transplantation. Findings of the study overall: Pathologically expanded recipient clonotypes increased progressively from day 30 to day 180 as diversity fell. CD4 and CD8 repertoire contributions could not be separated without sorting. Graft donor and pretransplant recipient Inverse Simpson Index values predicted broader posttransplant TCR diversity.

Some clones are missing from TCRdb's copy, which holds only in-frame ones; the method was immunoSEQ multiplex PCR. The sample yields about 27,000 clones, approximately 95% seen once. Note on this clone: Its antigen is not identified.

CDR3 length equals 14 residues. The V end was cut by 1 base, the J end by 5 bases, with 11 bases between. In germline, CDR1 is SGHTA, CDR2 FQGNSA. The clonotype was recovered from a man over 45 in good health. Some clones in this sample may be carry-over from other donors' samples. This chain connects TRBV7-2 to TRBJ2-5; D unclear. Sequencing input: peripheral blood mononuclear cells. The CDR3 reads CASSLEGPRETQYF. The CDR3 DNA sequence: TGTGCCAGCAGCTTAGAAGGACCTCGGGAGACCCAGTACTTC.